The 15 T cell receptor beta chains listed next were all sequenced from one sample in a study of CD8+ T cells in alopecia areata. The sample's treatment: oral pan-JAK inhibitor, 5-10 mg twice daily. Extraction and reverse transcription of RNA yielded cDNA as the sequencing template. Some clones are missing from TCRdb's copy, which holds only in-frame ones; the method was immunoSEQ multiplex PCR. The data contain about 280,000 clones, roughly 50% of them singletons. Source: CD4+ T cells sorted from blood, taken at week 24, from a patient treated with tofacitinib. The receptors here all came from a human donor with alopecia areata.

The chain combines TRBV7-2 with TRBJ1-6; D may be TRBD1 (6 bases). Trimming removed 3 bases from V and 6 bases from J, with 21 bases in between. This CDR3 is 18 amino acids long. From germline, CDR1 is SGHTA and CDR2 FQGNSA. The CDR3 reads CASSFDGTTSGRNSPLHF. DNA for the CDR3: TGTGCCAGCAGCTTCGATGGGACAACCAGCGGTCGTAATTCACCCCTCCACTTT.

Comments on this clone: Other DNA sequences in this sample translate to the same CDR3. This chain uses TRBV29-1 with TRBJ2-4; the D is unclear. Germline CDR1 and CDR2: SQVTM and ANQGSEA. CDR3 length: 14 residues. Trimming removed 3 bases at V and 1 base at J, with 10 bases between. The CDR3 sequence is CSVEARLAKNIQYF. CDR3 DNA sequence: TGCAGCGTTGAGGCACGGTTGGCCAAAAACATTCAGTACTTC.

The rearrangement links TRBV5-1 to TRBJ2-3; 9 bases line up with TRBD2. Germline V gives CDR1 SGHRS, CDR2 YFSETQ. The CDR3 spans 15 residues. With 4 bases clipped from V and 3 bases from J, the junction kept 6 bases outside the gene matches. The CDR3 region has the DNA TGCGCCAGCAGCCCCCAGCGGGGGGCTACAGATACGCAGTATTTT. It yields the protein CASSPQRGATDTQYF.

The rearrangement uses TRBV27 and TRBJ1-5; perhaps TRBD1 as D (5 bases). This CDR3 region has 15 residues. V was pared by 5 bases and J by 3 bases, with 14 bases between. In germline, CDR1 is MNHEY, CDR2 SMNVEV (reference sequence). CDR3 nucleotide sequence: TGTGCCAGCAGTCTCGAGGGGAGGTTCAATCAGCCCCAGCATTTT. It translates to CASSLEGRFNQPQHF.

The V and J genes are TRBV13 and TRBJ2-1; D gene ambiguous. The CDR3 contains 13 residues. CDR1 PRHDT and CDR2 FYEKMQ come from the germline V gene (reference sequence). V was clipped by 2 bases and J by 3 bases, with 5 bases between them. This CDR3 reads CASSLISYNEQFF. The CDR3 bases are TGTGCCAGCAGCTTAATCAGCTACAATGAGCAGTTCTTC.

This clone was recorded a few times. The chain is built from TRBV7-9 and TRBJ2-1, with 8 nucleotides matching TRBD2. Germline V gene data show CDR1 as SEHNR and CDR2 as FQNEAQ (reference sequence). The V gene end was trimmed by 2 bases and the J gene end by 4 bases; junction bases not matched to a gene: 7. The CDR3 loop spans 16 amino acids. In nucleotides, the CDR3 is TGTGCCAGCAGCTTATTAGCGCGGGGGGCGTACAATGAGCAGTTCTTC. Translated: CASSLLARGAYNEQFF.

This chain links TRBV4-2 with TRBJ2-7; D remains ambiguous. Per the germline V gene, CDR1 is LGHNA and CDR2 is YNFKEQ. There are 13 residues in the CDR3. V was cut by 7 bases and J by 6 bases, with 16 bases left in between. The CDR3 is CASIALPDPEQYF. The DNA of the CDR3 is TGTGCCAGCATCGCGCTCCCAGATCCCGAGCAGTACTTC.

This clone was seen more than once but under ten times. The chain combines TRBV6-5 with TRBJ2-7; D possibly matches TRBD1 or TRBD2 (5 bases each). V was shortened by 6 bases and J by 0 bases, with 15 bases between the two germline ends. CDR1 MNHEY and CDR2 SVGAGI come from the germline V gene. The CDR3 is made up of 15 amino acids. The CDR3 coding sequence is TGTGCCAGCAGGCCGGGGCTTACCGTCTCCTACGAGCAGTACTTC. This encodes CASRPGLTVSYEQYF.

This chain joins TRBV5-1 and TRBJ1-2, with a possible D match to TRBD1 (6 bases). CDR1 and CDR2 from the germline V gene are SGHRS and YFSETQ. The CDR3 runs 13 residues. Trimming cost V 4 bases and J 7 bases, with 14 bases left between them. CDR3 sequence: CASSPTGTTGYTF. The CDR3 DNA sequence: TGCGCCAGCAGCCCCACAGGGACGACTGGCTACACCTTC.

The chain has TRBV28 and TRBJ2-1; TRBD2 agrees at 10 bases. The CDR3 extends over 14 amino acids. The junction had 12 bases not matched to a gene; V was cut back by 5 bases and J by 14 bases. Germline V gene sequence: CDR1 MDHEN, CDR2 SYDVKM. The CDR3: CASSPPQRGGLKFF. The CDR3 region has the DNA TGTGCCAGCAGTCCACCCCAGCGGGGGGGCCTCAAGTTCTTC.

This chain connects TRBV4-1 to TRBJ1-5; no clear D gene. This CDR3 has 15 amino acids. The V gene lost 3 bases and the J gene lost 2 bases, with 11 bases spanning the gap. Germline CDR1 is MGHRA and CDR2 is YSYEKL. CDR3 region: CASSHRSNGNQPQHF. CDR3 bases: TGCGCCAGCAGCCACCGGTCAAACGGCAATCAGCCCCAGCATTTT.

The CDR3: CASGAGSSGANVLTF. In DNA form, the CDR3 reads TGTGCCAGCGGGGCGGGGAGCTCTGGGGCCAACGTCCTGACTTTC. The rearrangement joins TRBV21-1 to TRBJ2-6; TRBD2, the table's D call, was not compared with the DNA. TRBV21-1 is classified as a pseudogene. The CDR3 length is 15 residues.

The count of this clone is one. The rearrangement uses TRBV5-1 and TRBJ1-6, with a tentative D call TRBD1 (5 bases). The ends were cut back, 1 base at V and 8 bases at J, with 16 bases in the middle. CDR3 size: 16 residues. Germline V CDR1 and CDR2: SGHRS, YFSETQ. The CDR3 loop is CASSLQTEPEDSPLHF. DNA for the CDR3: TGCGCCAGCAGCTTGCAGACAGAGCCGGAGGATTCACCCCTCCACTTT.

J is TRBJ1-6 and V is TRBV29-1, with 9 bases fitting TRBD1. The CDR3 runs 13 residues. Germline lookup yields CDR1 SQVTM and CDR2 ANQGSEA. V shed 6 bases, J shed 8 bases, and the junction held 5 bases outside the gene matches. In DNA form, the CDR3 reads TGCAGCGTCCAACGGGACAGGGATTCACCCCTCCACTTT. Amino acid sequence: CSVQRDRDSPLHF.

J is TRBJ2-5 and V is TRBV28, with TRBD1 matching over 8 bases. J lost 2 bases, V lost 5 bases, and 13 bases had no gene match. The CDR3 totals 17 residues. Germline V gene lookup returns CDR1 MDHEN and CDR2 SYDVKM. The CDR3 reads CASSPQTGADSQETQYF. The CDR3 nucleotides are TGTGCCAGCAGTCCCCAGACAGGGGCCGATTCTCAAGAGACCCAGTACTTC.